This T cell receptor (beta chain) was recovered during a study of CD4+ T cells in melanoma. Trimming cost V 3 bases and J 0 bases, with 15 bases left between them. CDR1 and CDR2 (germline): SGDLS, YYNGEE. This CDR3 comprises 16 residues. Produced via immunoSEQ multiplex PCR; TCRdb's table is partial and in-frame only. The sample shows about 110,000 clones, around 92% of them seen only once. Points on this clone: As yet, its antigen is unknown.

Study findings and constraints: CD8+ T cell, macrophage and B cell function reportedly correlated with neoantigen-specific CD4+ T cells. In melanoma, neoantigen-specific CD4+ T cells reportedly differed in differentiation state.

The genes are TRBV9 and TRBJ2-5; D may match TRBD1 or TRBD2 (6 bases each). The specimen was peripheral blood. The TCR originated in a human donor with melanoma. The CDR3 region has the DNA TGTGCCAGCAGCGGCGGGACGGGGGCGTACCAAGAGACCCAGTACTTC. Protein: CASSGGTGAYQETQYF.